This T cell receptor (beta chain) was sequenced during a study of PD-L1 blockade in urothelial cancer. Study-wide background: The study recovered a median of around 130,000 T cells per blood sample.

This clone has only one observation. Sequencing used immunoSEQ multiplex PCR; TCRdb keeps in-frame clones, though not all of them. The sample contains tens of thousands of clones, around 90% of which appear only once. The CDR3 extends over 15 amino acids. The germline V gene has CDR1 SGHRS and CDR2 YFSETQ. Germline trimming cut 5 bases from V and 2 bases from J; bases unmatched to any gene: 6. The sequenced sample was PBMCs, obtained around atezolizumab (anti-PD-L1) treatment. The TCR sequence derives from a woman in her sixties or seventies with urothelial cancer. The V gene is TRBV5-1, the J gene TRBJ2-1; 8 bases line up with TRBD2. CDR3 bases: TGCGCCAGCAGGCCCGGGACTAGTGCCTACAATGAGCAGTTCTTC. This encodes CASRPGTSAYNEQFF.